This TCR beta chain was documented in a study of beta chain features in type 1 diabetes. Markers CD45RO/CCR7/CD25/CD127/CD95/CD27 served to sort CD4+ naive, central memory, regulatory and stem cell-like memory cells. Investigators reverse transcribed all isolated RNA, so they sequenced expressed TCRB transcripts. Sequencing was performed with immunoSEQ multiplex PCR; in TCRdb, only in-frame clones are kept and a portion is missing. Of about 170,000 clones in the sample, 6% to 9% were seen once. The sample holds a few counts of this clone. Its cognate antigen is unknown. V gave up 4 bases and J gave up 2 bases; unmatched junction bases: 8. CDR1 SGHRS and CDR2 YFSETQ come from the germline V gene. The CDR3 is made up of 16 amino acids. Broader study findings: For cells with high TCR expression, cDNA sequencing could yield over-representation. In type 1 diabetes patients, VDJ junctions had fewer insertions; deletions at these junctions were more frequent. Among all four CD4+ subsets, Type 1 diabetes patients had TCRB CDR3s that were moderately but significantly shorter.

The clonotype comes from a man younger than 35 with type 1 diabetes. Sample: central memory CD4+ T cells from blood. This chain joins TRBV5-1 and TRBJ2-7, with TRBD2 matching over 11 bases. CDR3 coding DNA: TGCGCCAGCAGCCCTGGGACTAGCGGAAAAACCTACGAGCAGTACTTC. It encodes CASSPGTSGKTYEQYF.